The 29 T cell receptor beta chains listed next were all sequenced from one sample in a study of T-cell memory formation after mild COVID-19. TCRdb called the 5' RACE reads again in MiXCR, with one record for every CDR3 protein. The sample lists approximately 290,000 distinct CDR3 sequences, about 16% seen once, with over 20% in the top ten. Sequenced sample: PBMCs or a T cell subset sorted from them (not recorded which). The receptor set was obtained from a man aged 18 to 30 who had mild COVID-19 (a few samples of this study predate the infection). Cell type and time point are not known.

This clonotype was found many times. The junction shows a germline mismatch at one end, possibly a read error. The chain has TRBV18 and TRBJ1-2; maybe TRBD1 (5 bases). This CDR3 is 14 amino acids long. The germline gives CDR1 KGHSH, CDR2 LQKENI. This chain's CDR3 is CASSPGTANYGYTF. The CDR3 bases are TGCGCCAGCAGCCCCGGGACGGCTAACTATGGCTACACCTTC.

This clonotype was observed a handful of times. The chain has TRBV28 and TRBJ1-2; 9 nucleotides line up with TRBD1. The germline V gene has CDR1 MDHEN and CDR2 SYDVKM. J lost 8 bases, V lost 7 bases, and 8 bases had no gene match. CDR3 length: 13 residues. The CDR3 DNA sequence: TGTGCCAGCAATACGGACAGGGGTTACGGCTACACCTTC. This gives the protein CASNTDRGYGYTF.

This clonotype was seen a handful of times. V gene TRBV4-2 combines with J gene TRBJ1-1, with TRBD1 matching 8 bases. CDR3 length: 19 amino acids. Trimming at V came to 1 base and at J to 6 bases, leaving 19 bases not matched to a gene. Germline lookup yields CDR1 LGHNA and CDR2 YNFKEQ. CDR3 region: CASSQVGGGQEPLAAEAFF. The CDR3 nucleotides are TGTGCCAGCAGCCAAGTGGGGGGGGGACAGGAACCCCTGGCCGCTGAAGCTTTCTTT.

The J gene is TRBJ2-5, the V gene TRBV9; tentatively, D is TRBD1 (6 bases). CDR3 size: 13 residues. Per germline, CDR1 SGDLS and CDR2 YYNGEE. Trimming left V 3 bases short and J 3 bases short, with 9 bases between. CDR3 DNA sequence: TGTGCCAGCAGCGCAGGGGTCGAAGAGACCCAGTACTTC. Its translation: CASSAGVEETQYF.

The chain combines TRBV5-1 with TRBJ2-5, with D tentatively TRBD1 (6 bases). Trimming took off 3 bases at V and 0 bases at J, with 15 bases between the two ends. This CDR3 contains 16 residues. Per the germline V gene, CDR1 is SGHRS and CDR2 is YFSETQ. CDR3 coding DNA: TGCGCCAGCAGCTACCAGGACAGCAAGTACCAAGAGACCCAGTACTTC. Amino acids: CASSYQDSKYQETQYF.

The CDR3 reads CATSRVRSSRANVLTF. CDR3 sequence (DNA): TGTGCCACCAGCAGAGTAAGGAGTTCTCGGGCCAACGTCCTGACTTTC. V and J are TRBV15 and TRBJ2-6; no reliable D call. Trimming took off 1 base at V and 5 bases at J, with 12 bases between the two ends. The germline V gene encodes CDR1 LNHNV and CDR2 YYDKDF (reference sequence). CDR3 length equals 16 residues.

This clonotype was seen a few times. The chain combines TRBV18 with TRBJ1-5; unclear D gene. Germline-derived CDR1 and CDR2 are KGHSH and LQKENI. The CDR3 contains 13 residues. V was shortened by 6 bases and J by 7 bases, with 13 bases between the two germline ends. Here the CDR3 DNA reads TGTGCCAGCTCCCCAGACCCCCAGCAGCCCCAGCATTTT. It yields the protein CASSPDPQQPQHF.

V and J are TRBV7-9 and TRBJ1-2, with 12 positions matching TRBD1. The CDR3 is 15 residues long. Germline CDR1 reads SEHNR; CDR2 reads FQNEAQ (reference sequence). Losses at the gene ends were 4 bases for V and 6 bases for J; bases not matched to a gene: 6. The DNA of the CDR3 is TGTGCCAGCAGCTCCCCGGGACAGGGGGCAGATGGCTACACCTTC. Amino acids: CASSSPGQGADGYTF. Full variable domain (remainder filled in from reference TRBV7-9 and TRBJ1-2): DTGVSQNPRHKITKRGQNVTFRCDPISEHNRLYWYRQTLGQGPEFLTYFQNEAQLEKSRLLSDRFSAERPKGSFSTLEIQRTEQGDSAMYLCASSSPGQGADGYTFGSGTRLTVV.

V and J are TRBV19 and TRBJ1-1; D uncertain. The CDR3 contains 14 residues. The germline CDR1 and CDR2 sequences are LNHDA and SQIVND (reference sequence). The V end lost 5 bases, the J end lost 0 bases, and 10 bases lay between the germline ends. The chain's CDR3 is CASSPVMMNTEAFF. Here the CDR3 DNA reads TGTGCCAGTAGTCCGGTTATGATGAACACTGAAGCTTTCTTT.

This clonotype has a handful of counts. The chain recombines TRBV12-3 or TRBV12-4 with TRBJ2-2, with D tentatively TRBD1 or TRBD2 (5 bases each). The germline V and J ends were trimmed by 3 bases and 2 bases, with 13 bases remaining between them. This CDR3 contains 16 residues. This CDR3 reads CASSLGETDNTGELFF. The CDR3, as DNA: TGTGCCAGCAGTTTGGGGGAGACTGATAACACCGGGGAGCTGTTTTTT.

This clonotype was seen only a few times. V gene TRBV20-1 combines with J gene TRBJ2-1, with D perhaps matching TRBD2 (5 bases). The CDR3 sequence is 15 residues long. Trimming pared 4 bases from V and 0 bases from J, leaving 13 bases between. CDR1 and CDR2 (germline): DFQATT, SNEGSKA (reference sequence). The CDR3 is CSATDYLHSYNEQFF. CDR3 nucleotide sequence: TGCAGTGCTACCGACTATCTGCACTCCTACAATGAGCAGTTCTTC.

The gene calls are TRBV20-1 and TRBJ2-7; the match to TRBD2 covers 7 bases. V dropped 0 bases and J dropped 2; count of bases not matched to a gene: 7. Germline V gene data show CDR1 as DFQATT and CDR2 as SNEGSKA (reference sequence). There are 15 residues in the CDR3. The CDR3 spells CSARDVSGAPYEQYF. Written as DNA, the CDR3 is TGCAGTGCTAGAGATGTGAGCGGGGCCCCCTACGAGCAGTACTTC.

This clonotype appeared a few times. The CDR3 bases are TGTGCCAGCAGTGGCACCCGGGACAGGGGATTTAGCTCCTACAATGAGCAGTTCTTC. Residues: CASSGTRDRGFSSYNEQFF. The chain joins TRBV25-1 to TRBJ2-1; 10 nucleotides match TRBD1. The CDR3 has 19 amino acids. The junction had 12 bases not matched to a gene; V was cut back by 4 bases and J by 0 bases. Germline V CDR1 and CDR2: MGHDK, SYGVNS.

The genes are TRBV10-3 and TRBJ2-5; no firm D call. With 2 bases removed from V and 5 bases from J, the gap between germline ends came to 6 bases. CDR1 and CDR2 (germline): ENHRY, SYGVKD. CDR3 length: 12 residues. CDR3 coding DNA: TGTGCCATCAGTGAGGAGGCGGAGACCCAGTACTTC. It is translated as CAISEEAETQYF.

This clonotype was observed a few times. Mismatch with germline at one junction end may stem from a read error. V is TRBV27 and J is TRBJ1-1; the match to TRBD1 covers 10 bases. CDR1 MNHEY and CDR2 SMNVEV come from the germline V gene (reference sequence). The CDR3 spans 12 residues. CDR3 amino acids: CASSPRDRGLIF. DNA of the CDR3: TGTGCCAGCAGTCCCAGGGACAGGGGCCTGATCTTT.

In its sample, this clonotype was seen a few times. The genes are TRBV2 and TRBJ1-4; no clear D gene. This CDR3 region has 14 residues. Germline-derived CDR1 and CDR2 are SNHLY and FYNNEI. Trimming removed 6 bases at V and 0 bases at J, with 8 bases between. CDR3 sequence: CASRETPTNEKLFF. CDR3 nucleotide sequence: TGTGCCAGCAGAGAAACCCCAACTAATGAAAAACTGTTTTTT.

The sample holds many counts of this clonotype. The chain has TRBV6-2 or TRBV6-3 and TRBJ1-2; TRBD1 aligns across 7 bases. This CDR3 region has 14 residues. Trimming at V came to 7 bases and at J to 2 bases, leaving 7 bases not matched to a gene. In germline, CDR1 is MNHEY, CDR2 SVGEGT. This chain's CDR3 is CASTEPRGNYGYTF. CDR3 bases: TGTGCCAGCACCGAACCCAGGGGGAACTATGGCTACACCTTC.

This clonotype has more than one count but fewer than ten. The V and J genes are TRBV6-2 or TRBV6-3 and TRBJ2-5; D not certain. Between the trimmed V and J ends, which lost 6 bases and 5 bases, there was a span of 22 bases. Germline V CDR1 and CDR2: MNHEY, SVGEGT. The CDR3 loop spans 16 amino acids. In DNA, the CDR3 is TGTGCCAGCAGCTACCCTCTGGGTAGCCGTACCGAGACCCAGTACTTC. As protein: CASSYPLGSRTETQYF.

The sample holds a few counts of this clonotype. The chain carries TRBV6-5 and TRBJ2-7, with 7 bases matching TRBD1. The germline CDR1 and CDR2 sequences are MNHEY and SVGAGI. The length of the CDR3 is 19 residues. The trim removed 0 bases at V and 2 bases at J, leaving 16 bases unmatched. The CDR3 DNA sequence: TGTGCCAGCAGTTACTCGGTCAGGGGGATCTCGAGACGTGCCTACGAGCAGTACTTC. Translation: CASSYSVRGISRRAYEQYF.

The chain joins TRBV10-3 to TRBJ2-1; no reliable D call. The CDR3 is made up of 11 amino acids. V lost 3 bases, J lost 3 bases, and 0 bases lay in between. CDR1 is ENHRY and CDR2 is SYGVKD in the germline V gene. CDR3 sequence (DNA): TGTGCCATCAGTGACTACAATGAGCAGTTCTTC. Translated, it gives CAISDYNEQFF.

The V and J genes are TRBV10-3 and TRBJ1-5; D call uncertain. Between the trimmed V and J ends, which lost 3 bases and 3 bases, there was a span of 12 bases. Germline loops: CDR1 ENHRY, CDR2 SYGVKD. This CDR3 spans 15 amino acids. The CDR3 coding sequence is TGTGCCATCAGTGATAAGTGGATCACCAATCAGCCCCAGCATTTT. Translating gives CAISDKWITNQPQHF.

The chain combines TRBV7-2 with TRBJ2-1, with D possibly TRBD2 on 6 matching bases. The CDR3 has 16 residues. The V gene lost 2 bases and the J gene lost 9 bases, with 20 bases spanning the gap. Germline CDR1 and CDR2: SGHTA and FQGNSA. This chain's CDR3 is CASSLWVLYGGSEQFF. For the CDR3, the DNA is TGTGCCAGCAGCTTATGGGTTTTGTACGGAGGGAGTGAGCAGTTCTTC.

This clonotype has a count of ten or more. The gene calls are TRBV29-1 and TRBJ2-7; TRBD1 agrees at 8 bases. V gave up 3 bases and J gave up 5 bases; unmatched junction bases: 3. CDR3 length: 12 amino acids. In germline, CDR1 is SQVTM, CDR2 ANQGSEA. DNA of the CDR3: TGCAGCGTTGACGACAGGGGCGACGAGCAGTACTTC. It encodes CSVDDRGDEQYF.

This clonotype was observed a handful of times. J is TRBJ2-7 and V is TRBV9; D call uncertain. Per germline, CDR1 SGDLS and CDR2 YYNGEE. Trimming shortened V by 3 bases and J by 6 bases, and 28 bases separated the two germline ends. The CDR3 totals 18 residues. The CDR3 reads CASSGIVMGSSVKAEQYF. In DNA form, the CDR3 reads TGTGCCAGCAGCGGAATCGTTATGGGGTCTTCAGTTAAGGCCGAGCAGTACTTC.

A word on this clonotype: A much larger clone sits a single nucleotide away, making a read error possible. This rearrangement joins TRBV27 to TRBJ1-2; 9 bases are shared with TRBD1. The V gene's germline CDR1 is MNHEY and CDR2 SMNVEV (reference sequence). This CDR3 is built from 14 residues. V was clipped by 5 bases and J by 8 bases; unmatched bases: 9. CDR3 residues: CASSNYRQGEGYTF. The CDR3 region has the DNA TGTGCCAGCAGTAACTATCGACAGGGGGAGGGCTACACCTTC.

The V gene is TRBV12-5, the J gene TRBJ1-3; possible D gene TRBD1, 6 bases. Trimming took 0 bases from V and 0 from J, leaving 12 bases between them. This CDR3 spans 17 amino acids. Germline lookup yields CDR1 LGHNT and CDR2 FRNRAP. The chain's CDR3 is CASGLVLDRFSGNTIYF. CDR3 DNA: TGTGCTAGTGGTTTGGTACTGGACAGATTCTCTGGAAACACCATATATTTT.

V is TRBV13 and J is TRBJ2-7; the match to TRBD1 covers 7 bases. The germline V gene encodes CDR1 PRHDT and CDR2 FYEKMQ (reference sequence). The junction had 9 bases not matched to a gene; V was cut back by 3 bases and J by 7 bases. This CDR3 comprises 14 residues. The CDR3 loop is CASSFGKGAGEQYV. The DNA for the CDR3 is TGTGCCAGCAGCTTCGGGAAGGGGGCTGGGGAGCAGTACGTC.

The gene calls are TRBV6-2 or TRBV6-3 and TRBJ1-6; no clear D. CDR1 and CDR2 from the germline V gene are MNHEY and SVGEGT. The CDR3 is 13 residues long. Deletions cut 0 bases from V and 7 bases from J, with 4 bases between. The CDR3 reads CASSYSSNSPLHF. The CDR3, as DNA: TGTGCCAGCAGTTACTCCAGCAATTCACCCCTCCACTTT.

This clonotype was picked up a small number of times. This sequence joins TRBV7-6 and TRBJ1-2; a weak D match, TRBD1 (5 bases). V lost 5 bases, J lost 1 base, and 11 bases lay in between. Germline CDR1 SGHVS, CDR2 FNYEAQ. This CDR3 has 14 residues. CDR3 bases: TGTGCCAGCAGCCCTGGGGCGCATAACTATGGCTACACCTTC. The encoded protein is CASSPGAHNYGYTF. The whole variable domain, filled in from reference TRBV7-6 and TRBJ1-2, reads GAGVSQSPRYKVTKRGQDVALRCDPISGHVSLYWYRQALGQGPEFLTYFNYEAQQDKSGLPNDRFSAERPEGSISTLTIQRTEQRDSAMYRCASSPGAHNYGYTFGSGTRLTVV.